One and the same sample provided the 15 T cell receptor beta chains below, sequenced in a study of early T cells in non-severe SARS-CoV-2 infection. Using its own MiXCR run on the 5' RACE reads, TCRdb lists one record per CDR3 protein. The sample holds 68,000 or so distinct CDR3 sequences, 11% seen once. Sequenced input: whole blood. The receptors originated from an adult who was a healthcare worker with PCR-confirmed SARS-CoV-2 infection or an uninfected control (not recorded which).

This clonotype was seen a few times. In DNA form, the CDR3 reads TGTGCCAGCAGCTTAGGGCGACTAGCGGGGCCCTACGAGCAGTACTTC. It translates to CASSLGRLAGPYEQYF. This chain joins TRBV11-2 and TRBJ2-7; 11 bases fit TRBD2. V trimming: 1 base; J trimming: 2 bases; junction bases outside the gene matches: 4. This CDR3 comprises 16 residues. Germline lookup yields CDR1 SGHAT and CDR2 FQNNGV. Full variable domain (rest looked up from reference TRBV11-2 and TRBJ2-7): EAGVAQSPRYKIIEKRQSVAFWCNPISGHATLYWYQQILGQGPKLLIQFQNNGVVDDSQLPKDRFSAERLKGVDSTLKIQPAKLEDSAVYLCASSLGRLAGPYEQYFGPGTRLTVT.

This clonotype came up many times. The genes are TRBV12-5 and TRBJ2-4; possible D gene TRBD2, 5 bases. The CDR3 loop spans 15 amino acids. V was pared by 7 bases and J by 5 bases, with 18 bases between. Germline assignment: CDR1 LGHNT and CDR2 FRNRAP. In nucleotides, the CDR3 is TGTGCTAGTGCCCGGGCGGAAGGAGGACAAAACATTCAGTACTTC. It encodes CASARAEGGQNIQYF.

This clonotype was detected a few times. V and J are TRBV4-3 and TRBJ2-7, with D unclear. Germline V CDR1 and CDR2: LGHNA, YSLEER. Trimming took off 0 bases at V and 3 bases at J, with 15 bases between the two ends. The CDR3 sequence is 16 residues long. CDR3 sequence reads: CASSQDRLARFYEQYF. The CDR3 region has the DNA TGCGCCAGCAGCCAAGATCGATTGGCTAGATTCTACGAGCAGTACTTC.

The CDR3 here is CASSAGFGGNQPQHF. The CDR3 region has the DNA TGTGCCAGCAGCGCAGGGTTTGGGGGCAATCAGCCCCAGCATTTT. The chain is built from TRBV11-2 and TRBJ1-5; D may be TRBD1 (5 bases). From germline, CDR1 is SGHAT and CDR2 FQNNGV. Trimming removed 5 bases at V and 2 bases at J, with 13 bases between. The CDR3 extends over 15 amino acids.

The rearrangement links TRBV20-1 to TRBJ1-6; 7 bases align to TRBD1. Trimming took 6 bases from V and 7 from J; bases not matched to a gene: 3. Germline V CDR1 and CDR2: DFQATT, SNEGSKA (reference sequence). The CDR3 is made up of 12 amino acids. The CDR3 DNA reads as TGCAGTGCGACGGGACAGAATTCACCCCTCCACTTT. It codes for CSATGQNSPLHF.

In this sample, this clonotype turned up a few times. This chain links TRBV3-1 with TRBJ1-5, with D tentatively TRBD1 (6 bases). Trimming pared 2 bases from V and 7 bases from J, leaving 15 bases between. This CDR3 spans 15 amino acids. Germline V lookup: CDR1 LGHDT, CDR2 YNNKEL (reference sequence). CDR3 bases: TGTGCCAGCAGCCAAAATAATGGGGGCCGGCAGCCCCAGCATTTT. Translated, it gives CASSQNNGGRQPQHF.

This clonotype was counted between two and nine times. V gene TRBV28 combines with J gene TRBJ2-7, with 15 bases aligning to TRBD2. Germline V lookup: CDR1 MDHEN, CDR2 SYDVKM. The trim removed 8 bases at V and 1 base at J, leaving 0 bases unmatched. The CDR3 consists of 14 residues. CDR3: CASGTSGRSYEQYF. CDR3 bases: TGTGCCAGCGGGACTAGCGGGAGGTCCTACGAGCAGTACTTC.

This clonotype was counted between two and nine times. This sequence joins TRBV7-9 and TRBJ2-2; D is undetermined. With 6 bases removed from V and 4 bases from J, the gap between germline ends came to 15 bases. Looked up from germline, CDR1 is SEHNR and CDR2 is FQNEAQ (reference sequence). The CDR3 runs to 15 residues. The CDR3 reads CASRTSGHLTGELFF. CDR3 nucleotide sequence: TGTGCCAGCAGAACGTCCGGCCACCTCACCGGGGAGCTGTTTTTT.

The chain uses TRBV5-1 and TRBJ1-1; D call uncertain. From germline, CDR1 is SGHRS and CDR2 YFSETQ. This CDR3 comprises 14 residues. V lost 1 base and J lost 8, with 15 bases in between. CDR3 sequence reads: CASSLISVGAEAFF. CDR3 coding DNA: TGCGCCAGCAGCTTGATTTCGGTCGGTGCCGAAGCTTTCTTT.

This clonotype has only a few counts. The chain joins TRBV27 to TRBJ2-2; TRBD2 aligns across 9 bases. The CDR3 length is 15 residues. The V gene's germline CDR1 is MNHEY and CDR2 SMNVEV (reference sequence). Unmatched junction bases numbered 4, after V lost 3 bases and J lost 5 bases. The CDR3 nucleotides read TGTGCCAGCAGTTTCGTTCTAGCGGGAACCGGGGAGCTGTTTTTT. Amino acids: CASSFVLAGTGELFF.

This clonotype was counted a few times. V gene TRBV6-1 combines with J gene TRBJ2-4, with unresolved D. The CDR3 is 12 residues long. The ends were cut back, 2 bases at V and 5 bases at J, with 4 bases in the middle. Germline values: CDR1 MNHNS, CDR2 SASEGT. CDR3 bases: TGTGCCAGCAGTGAACCGGAAAACATTCAGTACTTC. Its translation is CASSEPENIQYF.

This rearrangement joins TRBV20-1 to TRBJ2-2, with 7 bases matching TRBD1. Germline values: CDR1 DFQATT, CDR2 SNEGSKA (reference sequence). Trimming at V came to 3 bases and at J to 2 bases, leaving 3 bases not matched to a gene. The CDR3 runs 14 residues. CDR3 bases: TGCAGTGCTAGGGGACAGCCAAACACCGGGGAGCTGTTTTTT. It translates to CSARGQPNTGELFF.

Only a few counts were recorded for this clonotype. This chain links TRBV4-1 with TRBJ1-1; D may be TRBD1 (5 bases). This CDR3 has 13 residues. The V gene's germline CDR1 is MGHRA and CDR2 YSYEKL. Deletions cut 10 bases from V and 1 base from J, with 13 bases between. CDR3 sequence reads: CATSWDGNTEAFF. The CDR3 DNA is TGCGCCACATCCTGGGACGGGAACACTGAAGCTTTCTTT.

The J gene is TRBJ2-1, the V gene TRBV6-5, with 8 nucleotides matching TRBD2. Germline loops: CDR1 MNHEY, CDR2 SVGAGI. The J segment lost 9 bases and the V segment lost 6 bases, leaving 16 bases of the junction unmatched. This CDR3 region has 16 residues. The CDR3 nucleotides read TGTGCCAGCAGCCGACTAGGGACTAGGGGGGAGCGTGAGCAGTTCTTC. Translated: CASSRLGTRGEREQFF.

This clonotype was recorded at least ten times. J is TRBJ2-2 and V is TRBV7-9; tentatively, D is TRBD2 (6 bases). The CDR3 has 17 amino acids. Looked up from germline, CDR1 is SEHNR and CDR2 is FQNEAQ (reference sequence). Trimming removed 0 bases from V and 5 bases from J, with 16 bases in between. The CDR3 sequence: CASSLARGGNNTGELFF. CDR3 nucleotide sequence: TGTGCCAGCAGCTTAGCCAGAGGAGGGAATAATACCGGGGAGCTGTTTTTT.